The 21 T cell receptor beta chains given below trace back to one sample, sequenced in a study of identifying expanded T cells in peripheral blood. Profiled with immunoSEQ multiplex PCR; TCRdb holds only in-frame clones, not every one. The top ten clones hold around 3% of a sample with some 72,000 clones, roughly nine tenths of them seen once. Sequenced material: blood. Receptor source: a person aged 18 to 70 in good health.

The J gene is TRBJ2-3, the V gene TRBV7-6; 8 bases line up with TRBD2. The ends lost 4 bases at V and 1 base at J; junction bases unmatched: 1. CDR3 length equals 14 residues. Looked up from germline, CDR1 is SGHVS and CDR2 is FNYEAQ. The CDR3 region is CASSSGLGTDTQYF. DNA for the CDR3: TGTGCCAGCAGCTCGGGACTAGGCACAGATACGCAGTATTTT. Based on the CDR3 plus reference TRBV7-6 and TRBJ2-3, the full variable domain is GAGVSQSPRYKVTKRGQDVALRCDPISGHVSLYWYRQALGQGPEFLTYFNYEAQQDKSGLPNDRFSAERPEGSISTLTIQRTEQRDSAMYRCASSSGLGTDTQYFGPGTRLTVL.

The chain recombines TRBV27 with TRBJ2-7; possibly TRBD1 or TRBD2 for D (5 bases each). CDR1 MNHEY and CDR2 SMNVEV come from the germline V gene (reference sequence). CDR3 length equals 17 residues. V was trimmed by 2 bases and J by 2 bases, leaving 19 bases between them. The CDR3, as DNA: TGTGCCAGCAGTTTAGCTGGGGATGGGACCCTTACCTACGAGCAGTACTTC. It is translated as CASSLAGDGTLTYEQYF.

Concerning this clone itself: A junction end diverges from the germline sequence, so it may reflect a read error. The V call is TRBV4-1, the J call TRBJ2-3; TRBD1 or TRBD2 may be the D gene (5 bases each). The CDR3 has 15 residues. In germline, CDR1 is MGHRA, CDR2 YSYEKL. The CDR3 loop is CASSQEPKRMDRGDF. The CDR3 DNA reads as TGCGCCAGCAGCCAAGAGCCTAAGCGTATGGACCGAGGGGATTTT.

The chain employs TRBV30 and TRBJ1-4; 7 bases line up with TRBD1. The CDR3 extends over 18 amino acids. Germline trimming cut 3 bases from V and 0 bases from J; bases unmatched to any gene: 13. The germline CDR1 and CDR2 sequences are GTSNPN and SVGIG (reference sequence). CDR3 region: CAWRKGGGGRSTNEKLFF. CDR3 DNA: TGTGCCTGGAGGAAGGGGGGAGGGGGCCGATCAACTAATGAAAAACTGTTTTTT.

The rearrangement joins TRBV14 to TRBJ2-5, with D possibly TRBD2 on 6 matching bases. V lost 0 bases and J 0 bases, leaving 8 bases between the germline ends. The CDR3 is 15 amino acids. The germline CDR1 and CDR2 sequences are SGHDN and FVKESK. The CDR3 nucleotides are TGTGCCAGCAGCCAAGATCGACTAGACCAAGAGACCCAGTACTTC. Translating it yields CASSQDRLDQETQYF.

This clone was recorded a few times. The gene calls are TRBV7-2 and TRBJ1-2; 7 nucleotides agree with TRBD1. Unmatched junction bases numbered 6, after V lost 4 bases and J lost 4 bases. The CDR3 runs to 14 residues. Looked up from germline, CDR1 is SGHTA and CDR2 is FQGNSA. CDR3 protein: CASSSGQVSYGYTF. The CDR3 DNA sequence: TGTGCCAGCAGCTCCGGACAGGTTAGCTATGGCTACACCTTC.

This clone was counted once. This chain links TRBV27 with TRBJ2-3; weak D call: TRBD2 (6 bases). The CDR3 has 17 residues. CDR1 MNHEY and CDR2 SMNVEV come from the germline V gene (reference sequence). The germline V and J ends were trimmed by 2 bases and 1 base, with 16 bases remaining between them. This chain's CDR3 is CASSLKLGAGRTDTQYF. As DNA, the CDR3 is TGTGCCAGCAGTTTAAAGTTGGGCGCGGGGCGCACAGATACGCAGTATTTT.

The chain recombines TRBV5-4 with TRBJ1-6, with D unresolved. This CDR3 has 14 amino acids. V shed 0 bases and J shed 6 bases, with 7 bases lying between them. Germline lookup yields CDR1 SGHNT and CDR2 YYREEE (reference sequence). CDR3: CASSLVGINSPLHF. CDR3 nucleotides: TGTGCCAGCAGCTTGGTGGGAATTAATTCACCCCTCCACTTT.

The chain combines TRBV2 with TRBJ2-4; D ambiguous. Germline assignment: CDR1 SNHLY and CDR2 FYNNEI. The CDR3 length is 12 residues. Trimming stripped 7 bases from V and 7 bases from J, with 11 bases between. The CDR3 sequence: CASTFNSNIQYF. The CDR3 DNA reads TGTGCCAGCACGTTTAACAGTAACATTCAGTACTTC.

This clone was found once. CDR3 amino acids: CASTRDGDHNEQFF. The CDR3 DNA follows: TGTGCCAGTACAAGGGACGGGGACCACAATGAGCAGTTCTTC. V usage is TRBV19 and J usage is TRBJ2-1, with D perhaps TRBD1 or TRBD2 (5 bases each). The CDR3 extends over 14 amino acids. Germline V gene sequence: CDR1 LNHDA, CDR2 SQIVND (reference sequence). The V and J ends lost 7 bases and 5 bases respectively, with 15 bases between them.

The gene calls are TRBV23-1 and TRBJ1-1; D is unresolved. TRBV23-1 carries the ORF label, with uncertain function. This CDR3 comprises 15 residues. Trimming removed 0 bases from V and 0 bases from J, with 8 bases in between. CDR3 DNA: TGCGCCAGCAGTCAATCGGGATTAATGAACACTGAAGCTTTCTTT. This codes for CASSQSGLMNTEAFF.

The V and J genes are TRBV6-6 and TRBJ1-3, with a possible D match to TRBD1 (6 bases). V lost 2 bases and J lost 2, with 7 bases in between. The CDR3 sequence is 14 residues long. Germline values: CDR1 MNHNY, CDR2 SVGAGI (reference sequence). CDR3 protein: CASSYEGAGNTIYF. Here the CDR3 DNA reads TGTGCCAGCAGTTACGAGGGGGCTGGAAACACCATATATTTT.

This sequence joins TRBV7-2 and TRBJ1-2; TRBD1 matches at 11 bases. CDR1 SGHTA and CDR2 FQGNSA come from the germline V gene. Unmatched junction bases numbered 7, after V lost 0 bases and J lost 7 bases. The CDR3 is 16 residues long. The CDR3 protein is CASSLALGQGAGGYTF. The CDR3 DNA sequence: TGTGCCAGCAGCTTAGCTCTAGGACAGGGGGCCGGTGGCTACACCTTC.

The chain uses TRBV5-1 and TRBJ2-1, with TRBD2 identical over 10 bases. Losses at the gene ends were 0 bases for V and 8 bases for J; bases not matched to a gene: 11. The CDR3 length is 17 residues. CDR1 and CDR2 (germline): SGHRS, YFSETQ. The CDR3: CASSLARSGRAEDEQFF. In DNA, the CDR3 is TGCGCCAGCAGCTTGGCAAGGAGCGGGAGGGCCGAGGATGAGCAGTTCTTC.

The chain employs TRBV28 and TRBJ2-7, with unresolved D. V gave up 5 bases and J gave up 2 bases, with 7 bases separating them. This CDR3 is 12 amino acids long. CDR1 is MDHEN and CDR2 is SYDVKM in the germline V gene. CDR3 in amino acids: CASSPSPYEQYF. The CDR3 nucleotides read TGTGCCAGCAGTCCTAGTCCCTACGAGCAGTACTTC.

V usage is TRBV6-1 and J usage is TRBJ2-7; a possible D gene is TRBD1 (6 bases). CDR1 is MNHNS and CDR2 is SASEGT in the germline V gene. Trimming removed 1 base at V and 5 bases at J, with 18 bases between. CDR3 length: 16 amino acids. Here the CDR3 DNA reads TGTGCCAGCAGTGAAGAGCCGATGGGGACAAATGACGAGCAGTACTTC. It specifies CASSEEPMGTNDEQYF.

The CDR3 coding sequence is TGTGCCAGCTCACCGCCATCAGAAGATACGCAGTATTTT. Its translation is CASSPPSEDTQYF. The chain carries TRBV18 and TRBJ2-3, with D unclear. The CDR3 sequence is 13 residues long. Trimming took 3 bases from V and 5 from J, leaving 9 bases between them. Germline values: CDR1 KGHSH, CDR2 LQKENI. Supplemented by reference TRBV18 and TRBJ2-3, the full variable domain reads NAGVMQNPRHLVRRRGQEARLRCSPMKGHSHVYWYRQLPEEGLKFMVYLQKENIIDESGMPKERFSAEFPKEGPSILRIQQVVRGDSAAYFCASSPPSEDTQYFGPGTRLTVL.

The sample holds one count of this clone. The rearrangement uses TRBV7-7 and TRBJ2-2; perhaps D is TRBD1 or TRBD2 (6 bases each). The CDR3 extends over 16 amino acids. The V and J ends lost 1 base and 4 bases respectively, with 13 bases between them. Germline CDR1 SSHAT, CDR2 FNYEAQ (reference sequence). The DNA of the CDR3 is TGTGCCAGCAGCTTAGTGCCCGGGGGCAGCACCGGGGAGCTGTTTTTT. It is translated as CASSLVPGGSTGELFF.

This clone has more than one count but fewer than ten. The chain combines TRBV19 with TRBJ1-5, with D possibly TRBD1 on 5 matching bases. V lost 4 bases to trimming and J lost 4 bases, with 14 bases between them. From germline, CDR1 is LNHDA and CDR2 SQIVND (reference sequence). The CDR3 is 15 amino acids. The CDR3 loop reads CASSRAGAQNQPQHF. The CDR3 DNA sequence: TGTGCCAGTAGTAGAGCTGGGGCTCAAAATCAGCCCCAGCATTTT.

The rearrangement uses TRBV4-1 and TRBJ2-7, with D hard to call. Trimming cost V 0 bases and J 0 bases, with 9 bases left between them. The CDR3 is 15 amino acids. Germline CDR1 reads MGHRA; CDR2 reads YSYEKL. The CDR3 here is CASSQDLPNSYEQYF. CDR3 coding DNA: TGCGCCAGCAGCCAAGATTTGCCGAACTCCTACGAGCAGTACTTC.

This clone was observed a few times. The J gene is TRBJ2-1, the V gene TRBV2; 8 nucleotides align to TRBD2. The germline gives CDR1 SNHLY, CDR2 FYNNEI. The junction had 7 bases not matched to a gene; V was cut back by 4 bases and J by 5 bases. CDR3 size: 15 residues. CDR3 region: CASSGRLAFNNEQFF. CDR3 nucleotide sequence: TGTGCCAGCAGTGGCCGACTAGCGTTTAACAATGAGCAGTTCTTC.